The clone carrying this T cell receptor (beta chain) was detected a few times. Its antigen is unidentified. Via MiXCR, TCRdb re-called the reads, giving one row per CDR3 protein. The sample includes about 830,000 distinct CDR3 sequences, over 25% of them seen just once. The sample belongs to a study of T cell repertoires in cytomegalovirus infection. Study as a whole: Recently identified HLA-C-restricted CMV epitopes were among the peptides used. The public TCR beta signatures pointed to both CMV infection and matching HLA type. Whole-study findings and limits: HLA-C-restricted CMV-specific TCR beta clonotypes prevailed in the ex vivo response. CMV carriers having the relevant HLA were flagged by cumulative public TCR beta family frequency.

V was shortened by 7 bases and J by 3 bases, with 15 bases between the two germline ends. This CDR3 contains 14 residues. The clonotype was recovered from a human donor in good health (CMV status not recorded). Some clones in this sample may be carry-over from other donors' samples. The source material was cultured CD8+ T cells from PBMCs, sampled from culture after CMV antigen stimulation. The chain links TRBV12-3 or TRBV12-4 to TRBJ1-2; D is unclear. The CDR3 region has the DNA TGTGCCAGCACTCCAGGAGCGGTGTACTATGGCTACACCTTC. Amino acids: CASTPGAVYYGYTF.